The rows below give T cell receptor beta chains drawn from one sample of a study of radiation and T cells in renal cell carcinoma. TCRdb's copy holds only in-frame clones and misses some; the assay was immunoSEQ multiplex PCR. The repertoire holds 70,000 to 80,000 clones, with 65% to 90% as singletons. The sample was blood, taken from a patient whose treatment included radiotherapy and nephrectomy. The origin of the receptors is a woman between 45 and 65 years old with renal cell carcinoma. Each CDR3 is given with its conserved first and last residue. A D gene is named only where the DNA matches it firmly. Size tells how often a clone was seen (once, few, many) or the class of an expanded clone, and some rows leave it out.

TRBD1	.	TRBV11-3	TRBJ2-1	CASSLGSGGAYNEQFF	TGTGCCAGCAGCTTAGGTTCAGGGGGCGCCTACAATGAGCAGTTCTTC
.	.	TRBV10-1	TRBJ2-3	CASSDSAGQRADTQYF	TGCGCCAGCAGTGATTCCGCGGGCCAAAGGGCAGATACGCAGTATTTT
.	.	TRBV28	TRBJ1-4	CASSSLRGQKLFF	TGTGCCAGCAGCTCCCTGCGGGGACAAAAACTGTTTTTT
.	once	TRBV4-1	TRBJ2-7	CASSQDFPGPYEQYF	TGCGCCAGCAGCCAAGATTTTCCAGGACCCTACGAGCAGTACTTC
.	.	TRBV19	TRBJ2-5	CASSRGYAQETQYF	TGTGCCAGTAGTAGGGGGTATGCACAAGAGACCCAGTACTTC
TRBD2	.	TRBV19	TRBJ2-1	CASSIWVAGEYNEQFF	TGTGCCAGTAGTATTTGGGTAGCGGGCGAGTACAATGAGCAGTTCTTC
.	.	TRBV28	TRBJ2-5	CASSLGTQYF	TGTGCCAGCAGTTTAGGGACCCAGTACTTC
.	.	TRBV4-3	TRBJ2-5	CASSQGTQETQYF	TGCGCCAGCAGCCAAGGGACTCAAGAGACCCAGTACTTC
.	.	TRBV27	TRBJ2-1	CASSSSAWAGDNEQFF	TGTGCCAGCAGTTCCTCAGCTTGGGCAGGGGACAATGAGCAGTTCTTC
.	.	TRBV7-9	TRBJ2-1	CASSRIGGGLNEQFF	TGTGCCAGCAGCAGGATTGGGGGAGGTCTCAATGAGCAGTTCTTC
.	.	TRBV6-1	TRBJ2-1	CASSDSGYYNEQFF	TGTGCCAGCAGTGATAGTGGGTACTACAATGAGCAGTTCTTC
.	.	TRBV7-8	TRBJ1-1	CASSLVDRGTEAFF	TGTGCCAGCAGCTTAGTCGATAGGGGAACTGAAGCTTTCTTT
.	.	TRBV2	TRBJ2-6	CASTTSSGANVLTF	TGTGCCAGCACAACCAGCTCTGGGGCCAACGTCCTGACTTTC
TRBD1	.	TRBV7-2	TRBJ2-5	CASSRPRTGGGSETQYF	TGTGCCAGCAGCCGTCCTAGGACAGGGGGTGGGTCAGAGACCCAGTACTTC
.	.	TRBV28	TRBJ1-4	CASSGGQIPNEKLFF	TGTGCCAGCAGCGGAGGACAGATTCCTAATGAAAAACTGTTTTTT
.	.	TRBV5-1	TRBJ1-4	CASSLALGSDEKLFF	TGCGCCAGCAGCTTGGCTTTGGGGTCAGATGAAAAACTGTTTTTT
.	.	TRBV5-4	TRBJ1-2	CASSLAAGTHNYGYTF	TGTGCCAGCAGCTTGGCGGCCGGGACACATAACTATGGCTACACCTTC
.	.	TRBV20-1	TRBJ1-1	CSASGTEAFF	TGCAGTGCGTCGGGCACTGAAGCTTTCTTT
.	.	TRBV11-3	TRBJ2-1	CASSLNQVNNEQFF	TGTGCCAGCAGCTTAAACCAGGTAAACAATGAGCAGTTCTTC
.	.	TRBV5-4	TRBJ2-7	CASSLKGSYEQYF	TGTGCCAGCAGCTTGAAGGGGTCCTACGAGCAGTACTTC
.	.	TRBV2	TRBJ1-2	CASSEEVRGKYGYTF	TGTGCCAGCAGTGAAGAGGTCAGGGGAAAGTACGGCTACACCTTC
.	once	TRBV5-1	TRBJ1-2	CASSLDTLYGYTF	TGCGCCAGCAGCCTTGACACTTTATATGGCTACACCTTC
.	few	TRBV19	TRBJ1-1	CASSAGFGTEAFF	TGTGCCAGTAGTGCGGGCTTCGGTACTGAAGCTTTCTTT
.	.	TRBV9	TRBJ1-3	CASAGTLPHTIYF	TGTGCCAGCGCCGGGACTTTGCCCCACACCATATATTTT
.	.	TRBV6-6	TRBJ1-2	CASSYSTTNYGYTF	TGTGCCAGCAGTTACTCCACAACTAACTATGGCTACACCTTC
TRBD1	.	TRBV18	TRBJ1-4	CASSLGQPATNEKLFF	TGTGCCAGCTCCTTGGGACAGCCTGCAACTAATGAAAAACTGTTTTTT
.	.	TRBV4-1	TRBJ2-6	CASSQPGRSALGANVLTF	TGCGCCAGCAGCCAACCCGGGCGCTCTGCTCTGGGGGCCAACGTCCTGACTTTC
.	once	TRBV25-1	TRBJ2-2	CASSRKPNLNTGELFF	TGTGCCAGCAGTCGAAAACCTAATTTGAACACCGGGGAGCTGTTTTTT
TRBD2	.	TRBV30	TRBJ2-3	CAWSPPWTSGGGGDTQYF	TGTGCCTGGAGTCCCCCGTGGACTAGCGGGGGGGGTGGGGATACGCAGTATTTT
.	.	TRBV6-5	TRBJ1-4	CASSYSTWGNEKLFF	TGTGCCAGCAGTTACTCGACGTGGGGGAATGAAAAACTGTTTTTT
.	.	TRBV10-1	TRBJ2-3	CASSPGVSTDTQYF	TGCGCCAGCAGTCCAGGGGTCAGCACAGATACGCAGTATTTT
.	few	TRBV9	TRBJ1-3	CASTQGPSGNTIYF	TGTGCCAGCACCCAAGGCCCCTCTGGAAACACCATATATTTT
.	few	TRBV5-6	TRBJ1-6	CASSSAGALYNSPLHF	TGTGCCAGCAGCTCGGCCGGGGCCCTTTATAATTCACCCCTCCACTTT
.	.	TRBV19	TRBJ2-7	CASSIARDNYEQYF	TGTGCCAGTAGTATAGCCAGAGACAACTACGAGCAGTACTTC
TRBD1	.	TRBV5-1	TRBJ2-3	CASSLARVTGGGDTQYF	TGCGCCAGCAGCTTGGCTAGGGTGACAGGGGGTGGAGATACGCAGTATTTT
.	.	TRBV5-4	TRBJ2-6	CASSLLRSFSGANVLTF	TGTGCCAGCAGCTTACTGCGCAGTTTCTCCGGGGCCAACGTCCTGACTTTC
TRBD1	.	TRBV5-1	TRBJ1-5	CASSPGTDHNQPQHF	TGCGCCAGCAGTCCCGGGACAGACCACAATCAGCCCCAGCATTTT
.	.	TRBV6-5	TRBJ1-1	CASSYRPGGVETEAFF	TGTGCCAGCAGTTACCGGCCCGGGGGGGTTGAGACTGAAGCTTTCTTT
.	.	TRBV27	TRBJ1-2	CASSPRRFYGYTF	TGTGCCAGCAGTCCCCGCCGGTTCTATGGCTACACCTTC
TRBD2	.	TRBV7-2	TRBJ2-1	CASSSTSGPYNEQFF	TGTGCCAGCAGCTCTACTAGCGGTCCCTACAATGAGCAGTTCTTC
TRBD2	.	TRBV5-1	TRBJ2-5	CASRGGETQYF	TGCGCCAGCAGGGGAGGGGAGACCCAGTACTTC
.	few	TRBV11-3	TRBJ1-1	CASSLGAGTEAFF	TGTGCCAGCAGCCTAGGGGCAGGGACTGAAGCTTTCTTT
.	.	TRBV28	TRBJ1-6	CASSLQDTLGPLHF	TGTGCCAGCAGTTTACAGGACACACTTGGGCCCCTCCACTTT
.	.	TRBV4-3	TRBJ2-3	CASSQDLDTQYF	TGCGCCAGCAGCCAAGATTTAGATACGCAGTATTTT
TRBD2	.	TRBV7-2	TRBJ2-7	CASSLRLAGYYEQYF	TGTGCCAGCAGCTTAAGACTAGCGGGGTACTACGAGCAGTACTTC
.	.	TRBV9	TRBJ2-7	CASSPRDHSSYEQYF	TGTGCCAGCAGCCCCCGGGACCATAGCTCCTACGAGCAGTACTTC
TRBD1	.	TRBV9	TRBJ2-2	CASSQRQGANTGELFF	TGTGCCAGCAGCCAAAGACAGGGGGCAAACACCGGGGAGCTGTTTTTT
.	.	TRBV28	TRBJ1-3	CASSSPLDGSGRNTIYF	TGTGCCAGCAGTTCACCCCTGGACGGTAGCGGAAGAAACACCATATATTTT
.	.	TRBV11-2	TRBJ1-1	CASSPLGQGPQNTEAFF	TGTGCCAGCAGCCCCTTAGGTCAGGGGCCTCAGAACACTGAAGCTTTCTTT
TRBD2	.	TRBV5-5	TRBJ2-7	CASSESAGLAAYEQYF	TGTGCCAGCAGCGAATCAGCGGGACTAGCGGCTTACGAGCAGTACTTC
TRBD2	.	TRBV5-6	TRBJ2-1	CASSLFGLAVAKFF	TGTGCCAGCAGCCTATTCGGACTAGCGGTGGCGAAGTTCTTC
.	.	TRBV5-4	TRBJ2-3	CASSLLQSLTDTQYF	TGTGCCAGCAGCCTCCTTCAGAGTCTCACAGATACGCAGTATTTT
.	.	TRBV15	TRBJ2-3	CATSRDTTDTQYF	TGTGCCACCAGCAGAGATACGACAGATACGCAGTATTTT
.	.	TRBV9	TRBJ2-7	CASSTKMGGSWDEQYF	TGTGCCAGCAGCACAAAAATGGGAGGTTCCTGGGACGAGCAGTACTTC